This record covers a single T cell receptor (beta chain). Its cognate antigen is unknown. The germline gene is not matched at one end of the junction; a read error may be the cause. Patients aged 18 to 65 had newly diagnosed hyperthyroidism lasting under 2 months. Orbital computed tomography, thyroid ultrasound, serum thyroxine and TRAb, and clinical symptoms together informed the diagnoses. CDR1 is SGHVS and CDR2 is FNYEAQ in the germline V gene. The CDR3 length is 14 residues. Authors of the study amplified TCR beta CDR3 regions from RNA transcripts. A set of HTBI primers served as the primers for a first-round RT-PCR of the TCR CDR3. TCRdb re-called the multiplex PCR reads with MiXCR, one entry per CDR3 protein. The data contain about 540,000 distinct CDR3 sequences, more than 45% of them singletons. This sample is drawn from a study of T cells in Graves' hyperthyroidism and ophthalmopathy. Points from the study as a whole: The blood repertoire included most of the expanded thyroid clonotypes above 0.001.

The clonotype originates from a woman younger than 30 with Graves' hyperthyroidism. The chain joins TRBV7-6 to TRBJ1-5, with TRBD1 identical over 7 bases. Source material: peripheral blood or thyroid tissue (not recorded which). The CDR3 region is CASNRKGADQPQHF. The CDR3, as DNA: TGCGCCAGCAACCGAAAGGGGGCGGATCAGCCCCAGCATTTT.